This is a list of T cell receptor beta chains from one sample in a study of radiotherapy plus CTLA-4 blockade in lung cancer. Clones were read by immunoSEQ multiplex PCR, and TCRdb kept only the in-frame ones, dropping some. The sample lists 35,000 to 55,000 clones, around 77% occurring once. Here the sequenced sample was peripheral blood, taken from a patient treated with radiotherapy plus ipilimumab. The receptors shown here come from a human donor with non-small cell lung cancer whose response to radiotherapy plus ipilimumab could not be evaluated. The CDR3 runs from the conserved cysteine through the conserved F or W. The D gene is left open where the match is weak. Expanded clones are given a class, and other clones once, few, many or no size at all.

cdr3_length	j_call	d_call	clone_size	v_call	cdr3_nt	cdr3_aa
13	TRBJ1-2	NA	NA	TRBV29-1	TGCAGCGGATTGGACATTGCTAACTATGGCTACACCTTC	CSGLDIANYGYTF
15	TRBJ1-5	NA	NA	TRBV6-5	TGTGCCAGCAGCGAACTCGGGAGGAGCAATCAGCCCCAGCATTTT	CASSELGRSNQPQHF
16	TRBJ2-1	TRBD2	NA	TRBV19	TGTGCCAGTACCGGACTAGCGGGGCGCCACCGGCCAGAGCAGTTCTTC	CASTGLAGRHRPEQFF
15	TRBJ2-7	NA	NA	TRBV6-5	TGTGCCAGCAGTTACTCGTCCGTAAAATCCTACGAGCAGTACTTC	CASSYSSVKSYEQYF
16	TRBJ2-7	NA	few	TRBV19	TGTGCCAGTAGTTCCCGGGGAGCTCCTTCTCCTCACGAGCAGTACTTC	CASSSRGAPSPHEQYF
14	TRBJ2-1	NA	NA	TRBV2	TGTGCCAGCAACTCTGGTACCGTGTACAATGAGCAGTTCTTC	CASNSGTVYNEQFF
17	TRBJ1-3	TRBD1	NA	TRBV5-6	TGTGCCAGCAGCTTCCGTGGGGCAGGGGGCAGTGGAAACACCATATATTTT	CASSFRGAGGSGNTIYF
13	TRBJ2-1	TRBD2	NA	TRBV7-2	TGTGCCAGCAGCTATCAGCGGGAGGGGGAGCAGTTCTTC	CASSYQREGEQFF
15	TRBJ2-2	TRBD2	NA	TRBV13	TGTACCAGCAGCCTGACTAGCGGGAGGGCCGGGGAGCTGTTTTTT	CTSSLTSGRAGELFF
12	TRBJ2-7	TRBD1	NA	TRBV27	TGTGCCAGCAGTTTAGGGGACAGTGAGCAGTACTTC	CASSLGDSEQYF
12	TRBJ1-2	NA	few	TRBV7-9	TGTGCCAGCAGCTTATCAGGGTACGGCTACACCTTC	CASSLSGYGYTF
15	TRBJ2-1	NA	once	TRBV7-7	TGTGCCAGCAGCTTAAGCCAGGGATCCTACAATGAGCAGTTCTTC	CASSLSQGSYNEQFF
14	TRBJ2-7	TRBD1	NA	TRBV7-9	TGTGCCAGCAGCCGTTTGGGGACAGGGCCCGAGCAGTACTTC	CASSRLGTGPEQYF
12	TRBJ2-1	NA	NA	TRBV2	TGTGCCAGCAGTGAACTGGAGGCTGAGCAGTTCTTC	CASSELEAEQFF
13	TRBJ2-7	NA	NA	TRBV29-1	TGCAGCGTTGTGGGGGGAGACAACTACGAGCAGTACTTC	CSVVGGDNYEQYF
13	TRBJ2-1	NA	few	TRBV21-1	TGTGCCAGCAGCAGCCCAGGGTACAATGAGCAGTTCTTC	CASSSPGYNEQFF
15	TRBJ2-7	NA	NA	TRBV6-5	TGTGCCAGCAGTTATCGGAGGGAAATAATCTACGAGCAGTACTTC	CASSYRREIIYEQYF
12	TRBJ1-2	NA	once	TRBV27	TGTGCCAGCAGTTTTCCGGGGGTTGGCTACACCTTC	CASSFPGVGYTF
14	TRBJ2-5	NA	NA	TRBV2	TGTGCCAGCAGTGAAGCGCTTCGGGGGGAGACCCAGTACTTC	CASSEALRGETQYF
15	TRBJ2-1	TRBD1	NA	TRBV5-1	TGCGCCAGCAGCCCGGACAGGGTTTCCTACAATGAGCAGTTCTTC	CASSPDRVSYNEQFF
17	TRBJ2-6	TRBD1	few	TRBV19	TGTGCCAGTCACCGTGGGACAGGGAGAGCTGGGGCCAACGTCCTGACTTTC	CASHRGTGRAGANVLTF
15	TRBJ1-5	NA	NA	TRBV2	TGTGCCAGCAGGCCAGGGGATACGGGCAATCAGCCCCAGCATTTT	CASRPGDTGNQPQHF
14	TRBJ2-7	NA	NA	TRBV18	TGTGCCAGCTCACCCACGGGGAGCCCCTACGAGCAGTACTTC	CASSPTGSPYEQYF
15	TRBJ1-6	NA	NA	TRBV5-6	TGTGCCAGCAGCTTGTCTGCCAGGGGAGATTCACCCCTCCACTTT	CASSLSARGDSPLHF
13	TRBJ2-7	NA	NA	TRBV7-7	TGTGCCAGCAGCTTTGCCCTCGGCTACGAGCAGTACTTC	CASSFALGYEQYF
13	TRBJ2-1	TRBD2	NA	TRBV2	TGTGTTCAGCATAGCGGGAGGGACAATGAGCAGTTCTTC	CVQHSGRDNEQFF
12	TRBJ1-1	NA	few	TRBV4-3	TGCGCCAGCAGCCCCGGGGGCACTGAAGCTTTCTTT	CASSPGGTEAFF
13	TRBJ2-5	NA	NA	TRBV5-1	TGCGCCAGCAGCGTAGAGGGAGGCGAGACCCAGTACTTC	CASSVEGGETQYF
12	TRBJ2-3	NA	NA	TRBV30	TGTGCCTGGAGCGTCCGCACAGATACGCAGTATTTT	CAWSVRTDTQYF
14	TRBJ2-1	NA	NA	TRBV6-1	TGTGCCAGCAGTCGGGAGCGGAGGGGCTATGAGCAGTTCTTC	CASSRERRGYEQFF
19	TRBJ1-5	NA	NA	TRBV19	TGTGCCAGTAGTATGAGACCTCAGGGTCATTTGTTCGGCAATCAGCCCCAGCATTTT	CASSMRPQGHLFGNQPQHF
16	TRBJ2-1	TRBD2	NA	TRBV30	TGTGCCTGGGAAGGTGGGAGCGGGGGCTCCTACAATGAGCAGTTCTTC	CAWEGGSGGSYNEQFF
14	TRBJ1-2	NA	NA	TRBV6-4	TGTGCCAGCAGCCCGACAGACACAGGCTATGGCTACACCTTC	CASSPTDTGYGYTF
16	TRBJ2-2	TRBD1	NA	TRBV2	TGTGCCAGCAGTTTTTTCCGGGACAGGGGAACCGGGGAGCTGTTTTTT	CASSFFRDRGTGELFF
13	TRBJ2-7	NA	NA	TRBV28	TGTGCCAGCAGCCCTACCGAGATCTACGAGCAGTACTTC	CASSPTEIYEQYF
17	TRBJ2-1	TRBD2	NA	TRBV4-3	TGCGCCAGCAGCCAAGATGGGCTAGCGGGGGGGCTCAATGAGCAGTTCTTC	CASSQDGLAGGLNEQFF
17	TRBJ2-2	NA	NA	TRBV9	TGTGCCAGCAGCGTATCTCTTTCGGGATTGAACACCGGGGAGCTGTTTTTT	CASSVSLSGLNTGELFF
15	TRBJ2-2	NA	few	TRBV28	TGTGCCAGCAGTCCAATTTCCAGGGTGTCCGGGGAGCTGTTTTTT	CASSPISRVSGELFF
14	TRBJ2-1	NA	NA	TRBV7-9	TGTGCCAGCAGCTTAGCGCTCACAGTCAATGAGCAGTTCTTC	CASSLALTVNEQFF
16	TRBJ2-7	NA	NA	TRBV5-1	TGCGCCAGCAGCTTGAGCGAAGTTGGAGGCTCCTACGAGCAGTACTTC	CASSLSEVGGSYEQYF
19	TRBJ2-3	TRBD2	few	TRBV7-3	TGTGCCAGCAGCAACGGGGGGGCCGAGGTCGCCTTGGGCACAGATACGCAGTATTTT	CASSNGGAEVALGTDTQYF
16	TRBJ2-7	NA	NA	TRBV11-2	TGTGCCAGCACCGCAGAGAGGCAGCTAAAGAGATCCGAGCAGTACTTC	CASTAERQLKRSEQYF
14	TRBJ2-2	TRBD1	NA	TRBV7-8	TGTGCCAGCAGCCGAACAGGGGTCTACGGGGAGCTGTTTTTT	CASSRTGVYGELFF
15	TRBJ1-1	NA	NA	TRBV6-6	TGTGCCAGCAGCCAAATAGGAGGGCTTGGGACTGAAGCTTTCTTT	CASSQIGGLGTEAFF
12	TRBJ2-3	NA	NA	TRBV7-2	TGTGCCAGCAGCCTAAGCACAGATACGCAGTATTTT	CASSLSTDTQYF
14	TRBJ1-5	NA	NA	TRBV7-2	TGTGCCAGCAGCTTAGTTGGAGGAGGCCAGCCCCAGCATTTT	CASSLVGGGQPQHF
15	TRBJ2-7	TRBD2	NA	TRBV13	TGTGCCAGCAGACAAACTAGCGGGAGTACCTACGAGCAGTACTTC	CASRQTSGSTYEQYF
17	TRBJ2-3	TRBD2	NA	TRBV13	TGTGCCAGCAGCTTACAAAGCGGGGGGGCCGGCACAGATACGCAGTATTTT	CASSLQSGGAGTDTQYF
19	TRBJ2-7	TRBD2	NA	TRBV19	TGTGCCACCGCACGACGACTAGCGGGGGGGCTAAACAGCTCCTACGAGCAGTACTTC	CATARRLAGGLNSSYEQYF
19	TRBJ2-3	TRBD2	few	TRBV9	TGTGCCAGCAGCGTAGGGAGGGGTGGACTAGCGGGACCCACAGATACGCAGTATTTT	CASSVGRGGLAGPTDTQYF
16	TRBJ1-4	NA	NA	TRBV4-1	TGCGCCAGCAGCCAAGTAGGGAGAGCAACTAATGAAAAACTGTTTTTT	CASSQVGRATNEKLFF
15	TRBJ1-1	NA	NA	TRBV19	TGTGCCAGTAGTATTCAGGGGTGGGCATACGCTGAAGCTTTCTTT	CASSIQGWAYAEAFF
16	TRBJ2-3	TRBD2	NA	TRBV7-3	TGTGCCAGCAGCCAACTAGCGGGAGTAGGGTCAGATACGCAGTATTTT	CASSQLAGVGSDTQYF
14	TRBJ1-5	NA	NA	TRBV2	TGTGCCAGCAGGAGAGAAACAGAGAATCAGCCCCAGCATTTT	CASRRETENQPQHF
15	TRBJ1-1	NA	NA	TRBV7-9	TGTGCCAGCAGCTTTCCCCGGCAGGGCAACACTGAAGCTTTCTTT	CASSFPRQGNTEAFF